These 11 T cell receptor beta chains came from one sample sequenced in a study of blood T cell repertoires in COVID-19. This table comes from immunoSEQ multiplex PCR, and its TCRdb copy is limited to in-frame clones, with some not included. Here the sample spans approximately 91,000 clones, about three quarters being singletons. Sequencing used peripheral blood. Receptors originate from a man in his 70s with acute or convalescent COVID-19.

The V call is TRBV18, the J call TRBJ2-1; D is possibly TRBD2 (5 bases). CDR3 size: 15 residues. Germline V CDR1 and CDR2: KGHSH, LQKENI. Trimming took 6 bases from V and 5 from J, leaving 17 bases between them. The CDR3 nucleotides read TGTGCCAGCTCGAACCCGGGATTTTTAAACAATGAGCAGTTCTTC. It codes for CASSNPGFLNNEQFF.

The gene calls are TRBV3-1 (or the pseudogene TRBV3-2) and TRBJ2-1; 8 positions agree with TRBD2. The CDR3 length is 14 residues. V lost 4 bases to trimming and J lost 4 bases; unmatched junction nucleotides: 3. Germline values: CDR1 LGHDT, CDR2 YNNKEL (reference sequence). The CDR3 nucleotides are TGTGCCAGCAGCCCAGGACTAGCTTACAATGAGCAGTTCTTC. As protein: CASSPGLAYNEQFF.

V and J are TRBV18 and TRBJ2-2; 8 nucleotides match TRBD1. The J segment lost 0 bases and the V segment lost 2 bases, leaving 5 bases of the junction unmatched. The CDR3 covers 17 residues. Germline loops: CDR1 KGHSH, CDR2 LQKENI. In DNA form, the CDR3 reads TGTGCCAGCTCACCATTCGGACAGGGCTCGAACACCGGGGAGCTGTTTTTT. Translation: CASSPFGQGSNTGELFF.

This chain connects TRBV7-2 to TRBJ1-1; unclear D gene. The length of the CDR3 is 15 residues. V was pared by 5 bases and J by 1 base, with 14 bases between. Looked up from germline, CDR1 is SGHTA and CDR2 is FQGNSA. The CDR3 DNA sequence: TGTGCCAGCAGCATCCAAACGGGAGGGAACACTGAAGCTTTCTTT. This gives the protein CASSIQTGGNTEAFF.

The V call is TRBV14, the J call TRBJ1-1; perhaps TRBD1 as D (5 bases). Germline V gene sequence: CDR1 SGHDN, CDR2 FVKESK. The CDR3 sequence is 14 residues long. The V gene lost 2 bases and the J gene lost 6 bases, with 13 bases spanning the gap. CDR3 amino acids: CASSQYGPGPEAFF. DNA for the CDR3: TGTGCCAGCAGCCAATACGGGCCAGGGCCTGAAGCTTTCTTT.

In this sample, this clone turned up once. The rearrangement links TRBV7-2 to TRBJ1-6; D unresolved. The CDR3 consists of 15 residues. Germline CDR1 SGHTA, CDR2 FQGNSA. V dropped 6 bases and J dropped 0 bases, with 9 bases sitting between them. The CDR3 loop reads CASRQGSSYNSPLHF. The CDR3 DNA sequence: TGTGCCAGCAGACAAGGGAGCTCCTATAATTCACCCCTCCACTTT.

The CDR3 nucleotides read TGTGCCAGCAGCCAAGGGCTAGCGGGGTACAATGAGCAGTTCTTC. Protein: CASSQGLAGYNEQFF. The chain combines TRBV14 with TRBJ2-1, with 9 bases matching TRBD2. V trimming: 1 base; J trimming: 4 bases; junction bases outside the gene matches: 2. Germline CDR1 SGHDN, CDR2 FVKESK. The CDR3 totals 15 residues.

This chain uses TRBV11-2 with TRBJ2-1; 11 positions agree with TRBD2. The V segment lost 4 bases and the J segment 3 bases; nucleotides outside the gene matches: 2. The germline CDR1 and CDR2 sequences are SGHAT and FQNNGV. This CDR3 region has 15 residues. The CDR3 DNA reads TGTGCCAGCAGCTCCACTAGCGGGGGCTACAATGAGCAGTTCTTC. Translated: CASSSTSGGYNEQFF.

The V gene is TRBV24-1, the J gene TRBJ2-1; 12 nucleotides line up with TRBD2. This CDR3 comprises 16 residues. Germline trimming cut 4 bases from V and 4 bases from J; bases unmatched to any gene: 4. Germline V lookup: CDR1 KGHDR, CDR2 SFDVKD. CDR3 protein: CATSDPTSGRYNEQFF. The CDR3 bases are TGTGCCACCAGTGACCCTACTAGCGGGAGGTACAATGAGCAGTTCTTC.

The genes are TRBV6-4 and TRBJ2-3, with TRBD2 matching over 8 bases. Germline CDR1 MRHNA, CDR2 SNTAGT. The CDR3 totals 15 residues. V shed 0 bases, J shed 3 bases, and the junction held 2 bases outside the gene matches. The CDR3 DNA sequence: TGTGCCAGCAGTGACTCGGGCGGGGGGACAGATACGCAGTATTTT. Protein sequence: CASSDSGGGTDTQYF.

The V and J genes are TRBV18 and TRBJ1-6, with 7 nucleotides matching TRBD1. This CDR3 is built from 16 residues. J lost 9 bases, V lost 3 bases, and 11 bases had no gene match. Germline V gene lookup returns CDR1 KGHSH and CDR2 LQKENI. CDR3 residues: CASSPSAGGGGSPLHF. The CDR3 DNA sequence: TGTGCCAGCTCACCTTCTGCAGGGGGTGGCGGTTCACCCCTCCACTTT.